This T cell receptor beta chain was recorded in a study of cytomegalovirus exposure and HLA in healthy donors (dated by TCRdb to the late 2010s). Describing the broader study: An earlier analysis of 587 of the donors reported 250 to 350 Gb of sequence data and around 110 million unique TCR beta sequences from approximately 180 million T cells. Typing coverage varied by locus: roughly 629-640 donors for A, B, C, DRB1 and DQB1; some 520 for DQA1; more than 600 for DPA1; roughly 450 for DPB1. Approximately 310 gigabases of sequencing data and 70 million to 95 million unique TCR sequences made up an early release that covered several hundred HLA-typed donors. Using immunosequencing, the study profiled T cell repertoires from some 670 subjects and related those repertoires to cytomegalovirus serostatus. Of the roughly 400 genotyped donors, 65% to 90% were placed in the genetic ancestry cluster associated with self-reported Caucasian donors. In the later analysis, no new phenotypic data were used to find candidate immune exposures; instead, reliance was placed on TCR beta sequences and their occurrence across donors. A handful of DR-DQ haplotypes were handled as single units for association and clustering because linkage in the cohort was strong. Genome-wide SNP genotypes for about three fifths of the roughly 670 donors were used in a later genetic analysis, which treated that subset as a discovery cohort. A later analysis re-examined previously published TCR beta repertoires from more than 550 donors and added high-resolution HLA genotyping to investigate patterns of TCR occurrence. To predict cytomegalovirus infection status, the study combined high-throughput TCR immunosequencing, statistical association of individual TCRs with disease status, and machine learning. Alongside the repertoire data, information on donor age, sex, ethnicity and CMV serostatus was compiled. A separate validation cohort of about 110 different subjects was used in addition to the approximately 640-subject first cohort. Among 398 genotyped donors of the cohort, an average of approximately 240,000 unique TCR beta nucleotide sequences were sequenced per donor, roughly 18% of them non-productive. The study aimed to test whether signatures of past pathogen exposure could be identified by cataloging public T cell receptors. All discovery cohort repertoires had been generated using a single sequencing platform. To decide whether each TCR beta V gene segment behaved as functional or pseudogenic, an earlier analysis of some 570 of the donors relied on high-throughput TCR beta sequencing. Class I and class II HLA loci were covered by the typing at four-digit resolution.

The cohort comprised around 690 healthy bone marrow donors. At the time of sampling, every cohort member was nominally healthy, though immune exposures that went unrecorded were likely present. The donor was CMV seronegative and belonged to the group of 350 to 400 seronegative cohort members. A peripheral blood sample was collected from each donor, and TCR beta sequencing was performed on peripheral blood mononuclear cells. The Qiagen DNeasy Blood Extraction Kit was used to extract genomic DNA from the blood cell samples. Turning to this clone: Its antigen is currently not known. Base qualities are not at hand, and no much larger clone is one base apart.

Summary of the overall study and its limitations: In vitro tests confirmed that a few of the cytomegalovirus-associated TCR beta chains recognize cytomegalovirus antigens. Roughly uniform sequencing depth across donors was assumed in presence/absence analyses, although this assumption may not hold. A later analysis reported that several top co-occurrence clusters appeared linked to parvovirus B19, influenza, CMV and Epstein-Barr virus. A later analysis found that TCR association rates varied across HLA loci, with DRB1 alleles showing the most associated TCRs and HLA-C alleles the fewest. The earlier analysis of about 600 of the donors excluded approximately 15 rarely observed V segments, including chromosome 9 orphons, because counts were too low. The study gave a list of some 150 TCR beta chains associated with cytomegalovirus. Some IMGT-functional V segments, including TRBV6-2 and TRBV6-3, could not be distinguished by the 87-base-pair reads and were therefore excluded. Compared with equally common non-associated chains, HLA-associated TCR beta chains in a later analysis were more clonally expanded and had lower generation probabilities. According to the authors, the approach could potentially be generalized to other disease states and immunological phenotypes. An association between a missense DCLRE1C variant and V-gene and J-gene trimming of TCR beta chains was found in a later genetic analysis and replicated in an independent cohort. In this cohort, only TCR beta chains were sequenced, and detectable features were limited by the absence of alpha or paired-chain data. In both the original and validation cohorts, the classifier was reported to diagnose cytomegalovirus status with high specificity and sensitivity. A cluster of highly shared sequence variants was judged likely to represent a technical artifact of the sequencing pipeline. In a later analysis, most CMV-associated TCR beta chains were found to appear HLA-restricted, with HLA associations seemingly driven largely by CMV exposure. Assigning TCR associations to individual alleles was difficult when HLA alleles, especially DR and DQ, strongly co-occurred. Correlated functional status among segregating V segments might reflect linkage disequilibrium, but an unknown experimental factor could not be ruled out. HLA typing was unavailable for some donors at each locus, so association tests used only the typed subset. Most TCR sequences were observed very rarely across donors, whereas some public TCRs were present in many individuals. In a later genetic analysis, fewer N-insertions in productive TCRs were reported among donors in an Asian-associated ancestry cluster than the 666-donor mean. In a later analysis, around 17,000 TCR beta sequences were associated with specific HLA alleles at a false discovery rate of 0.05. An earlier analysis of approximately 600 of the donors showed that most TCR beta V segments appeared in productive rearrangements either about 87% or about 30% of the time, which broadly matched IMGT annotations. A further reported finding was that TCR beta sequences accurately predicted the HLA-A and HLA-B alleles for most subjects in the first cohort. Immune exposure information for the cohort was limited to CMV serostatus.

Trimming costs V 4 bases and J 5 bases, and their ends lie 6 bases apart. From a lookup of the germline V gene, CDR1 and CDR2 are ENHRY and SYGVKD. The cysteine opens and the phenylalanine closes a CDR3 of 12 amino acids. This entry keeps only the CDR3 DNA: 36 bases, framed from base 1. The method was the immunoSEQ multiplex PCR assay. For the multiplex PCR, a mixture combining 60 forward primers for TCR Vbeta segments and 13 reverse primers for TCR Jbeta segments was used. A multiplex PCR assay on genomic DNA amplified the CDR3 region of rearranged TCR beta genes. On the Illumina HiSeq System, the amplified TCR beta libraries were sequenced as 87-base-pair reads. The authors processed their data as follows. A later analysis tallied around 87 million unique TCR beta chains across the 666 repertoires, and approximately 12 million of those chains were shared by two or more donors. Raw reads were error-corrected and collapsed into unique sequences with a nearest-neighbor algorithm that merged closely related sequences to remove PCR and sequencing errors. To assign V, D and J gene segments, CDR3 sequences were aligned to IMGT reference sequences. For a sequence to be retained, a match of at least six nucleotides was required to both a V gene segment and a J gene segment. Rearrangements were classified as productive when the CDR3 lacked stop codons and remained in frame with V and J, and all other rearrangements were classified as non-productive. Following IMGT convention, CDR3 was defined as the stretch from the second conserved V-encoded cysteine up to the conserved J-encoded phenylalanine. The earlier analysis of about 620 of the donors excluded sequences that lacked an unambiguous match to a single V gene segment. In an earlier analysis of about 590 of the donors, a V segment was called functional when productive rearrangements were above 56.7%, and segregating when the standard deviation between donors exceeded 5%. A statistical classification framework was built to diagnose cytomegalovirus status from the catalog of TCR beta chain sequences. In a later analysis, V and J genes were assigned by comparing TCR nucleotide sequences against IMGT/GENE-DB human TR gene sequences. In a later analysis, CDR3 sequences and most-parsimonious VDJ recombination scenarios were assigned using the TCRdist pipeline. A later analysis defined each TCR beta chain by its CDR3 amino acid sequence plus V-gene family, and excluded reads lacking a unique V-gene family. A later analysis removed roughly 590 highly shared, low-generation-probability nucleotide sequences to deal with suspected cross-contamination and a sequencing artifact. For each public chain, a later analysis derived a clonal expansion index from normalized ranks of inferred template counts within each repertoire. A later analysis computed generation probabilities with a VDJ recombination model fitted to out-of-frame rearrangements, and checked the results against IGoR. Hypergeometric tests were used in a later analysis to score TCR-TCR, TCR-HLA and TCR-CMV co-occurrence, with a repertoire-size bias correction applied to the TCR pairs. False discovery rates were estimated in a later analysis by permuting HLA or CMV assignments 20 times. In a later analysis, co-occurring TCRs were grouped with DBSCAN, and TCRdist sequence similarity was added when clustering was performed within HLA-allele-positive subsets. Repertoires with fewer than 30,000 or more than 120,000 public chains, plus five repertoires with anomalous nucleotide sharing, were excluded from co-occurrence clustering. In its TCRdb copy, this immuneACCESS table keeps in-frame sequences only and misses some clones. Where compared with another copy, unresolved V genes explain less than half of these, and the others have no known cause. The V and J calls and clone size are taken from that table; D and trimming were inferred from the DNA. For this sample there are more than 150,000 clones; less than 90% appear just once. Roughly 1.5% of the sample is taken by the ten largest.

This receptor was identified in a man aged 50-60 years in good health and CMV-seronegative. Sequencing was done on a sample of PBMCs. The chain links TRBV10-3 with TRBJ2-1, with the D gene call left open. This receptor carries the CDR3 CAISGEHNEQFF. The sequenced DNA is TGTGCCATCAGTGGAGAGCACAATGAGCAGTTCTTC.